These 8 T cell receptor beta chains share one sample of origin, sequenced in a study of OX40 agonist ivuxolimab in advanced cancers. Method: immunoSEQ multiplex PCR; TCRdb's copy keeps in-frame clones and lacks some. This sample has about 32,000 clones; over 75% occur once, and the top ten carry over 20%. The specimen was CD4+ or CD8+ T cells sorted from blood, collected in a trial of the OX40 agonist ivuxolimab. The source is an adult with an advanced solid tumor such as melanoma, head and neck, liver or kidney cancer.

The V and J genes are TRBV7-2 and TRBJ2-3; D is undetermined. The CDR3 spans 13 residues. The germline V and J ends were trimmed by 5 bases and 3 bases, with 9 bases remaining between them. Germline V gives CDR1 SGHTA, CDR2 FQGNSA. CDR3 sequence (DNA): TGTGCCAGCAGCCACCTTAATACAGATACGCAGTATTTT. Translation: CASSHLNTDTQYF.

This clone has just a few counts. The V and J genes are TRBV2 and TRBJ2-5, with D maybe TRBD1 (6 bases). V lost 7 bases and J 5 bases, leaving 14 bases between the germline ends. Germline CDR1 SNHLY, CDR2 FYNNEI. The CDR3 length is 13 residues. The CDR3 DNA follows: TGTGCCAGCAAGGTTCAGCAGGGGGAGACCCAGTACTTC. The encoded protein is CASKVQQGETQYF.

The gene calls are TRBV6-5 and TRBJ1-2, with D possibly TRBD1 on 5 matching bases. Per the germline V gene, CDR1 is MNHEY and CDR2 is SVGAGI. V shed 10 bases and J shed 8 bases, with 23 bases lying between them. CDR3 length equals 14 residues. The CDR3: CAISRVGAAGGYTF. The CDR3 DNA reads TGTGCCATCAGCCGAGTCGGGGCGGCGGGGGGCTACACCTTC.

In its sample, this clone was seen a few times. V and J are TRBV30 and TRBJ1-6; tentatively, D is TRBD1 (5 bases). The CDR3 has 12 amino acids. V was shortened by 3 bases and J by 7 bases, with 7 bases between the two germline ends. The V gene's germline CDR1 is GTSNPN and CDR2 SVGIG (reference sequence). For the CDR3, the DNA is TGTGCCTGGAGGGACATGAATTCACCCCTCCACTTT. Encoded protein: CAWRDMNSPLHF.

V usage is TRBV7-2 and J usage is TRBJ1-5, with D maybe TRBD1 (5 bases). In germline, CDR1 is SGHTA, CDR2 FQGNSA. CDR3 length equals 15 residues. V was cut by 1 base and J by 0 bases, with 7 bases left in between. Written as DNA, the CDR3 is TGTGCCAGCAGCTTAGAAGGGGCTAGCAATCAGCCCCAGCATTTT. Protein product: CASSLEGASNQPQHF.

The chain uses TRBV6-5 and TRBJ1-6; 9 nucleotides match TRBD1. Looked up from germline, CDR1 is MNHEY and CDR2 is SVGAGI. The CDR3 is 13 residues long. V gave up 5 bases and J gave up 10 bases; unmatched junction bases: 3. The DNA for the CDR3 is TGTGCCAGCAGTAGGACAGGGGAATCACCCCTCCACTTT. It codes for CASSRTGESPLHF.

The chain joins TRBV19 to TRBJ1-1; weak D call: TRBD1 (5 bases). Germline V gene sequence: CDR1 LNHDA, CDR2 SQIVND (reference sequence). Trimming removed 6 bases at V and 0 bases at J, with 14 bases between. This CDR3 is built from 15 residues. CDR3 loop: CASSKGRGMNTEAFF. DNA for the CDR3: TGTGCCAGTAGCAAGGGAAGGGGAATGAACACTGAAGCTTTCTTT.

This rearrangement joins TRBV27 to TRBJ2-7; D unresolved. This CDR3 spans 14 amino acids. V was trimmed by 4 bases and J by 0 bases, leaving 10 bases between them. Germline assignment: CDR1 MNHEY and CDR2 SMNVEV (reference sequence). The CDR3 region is CASSYKAVSYEQYF. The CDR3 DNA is TGTGCCAGCAGTTATAAAGCAGTCTCCTACGAGCAGTACTTC.